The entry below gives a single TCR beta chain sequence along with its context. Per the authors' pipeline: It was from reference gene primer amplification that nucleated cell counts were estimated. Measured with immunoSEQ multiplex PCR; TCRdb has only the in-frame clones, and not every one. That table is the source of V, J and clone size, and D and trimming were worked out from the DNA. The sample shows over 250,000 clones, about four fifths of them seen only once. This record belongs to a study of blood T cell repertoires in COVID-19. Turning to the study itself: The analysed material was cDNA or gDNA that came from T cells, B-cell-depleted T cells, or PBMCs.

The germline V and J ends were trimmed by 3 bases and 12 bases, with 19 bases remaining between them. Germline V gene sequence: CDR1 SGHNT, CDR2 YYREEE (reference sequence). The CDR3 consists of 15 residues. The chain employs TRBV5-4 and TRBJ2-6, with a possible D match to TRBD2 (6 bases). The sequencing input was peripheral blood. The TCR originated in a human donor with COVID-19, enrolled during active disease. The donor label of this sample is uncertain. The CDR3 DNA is TGTGCCAGCAGCTCTGGGGGGTGGCAGGGCCCCGTCCTGACTTTC. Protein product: CASSSGGWQGPVLTF.